A selection of T cell receptor beta chains follows, all from one sample in a study of T cell repertoires in cytomegalovirus infection. TCRdb itself ran the reads through MiXCR, one entry per CDR3 protein. The data hold some 450,000 distinct CDR3 sequences, with approximately 32% observed a single time. The sample taken for sequencing was PBMCs. These receptors came from a human donor in good health (CMV status not recorded). Some clones in this sample may be carry-over from other donors' samples. Both conserved end residues are part of each CDR3. Fields, in order: J gene, clone size, D gene, V gene, CDR3 DNA, CDR3 protein. The D gene is left open where the match is weak. Some rows mark clone size as missing; the rest say once, few, many or name a class of expanded clone.

j_call: TRBJ2-3; clone_size: .; d_call: .; v_call: TRBV27; cdr3_nt: TGTGCCAGCAGTCTTAACAGGGTACAGACAGATACGCAGTATTTT; cdr3_aa: CASSLNRVQTDTQYF
j_call: TRBJ1-1; clone_size: many; d_call: .; v_call: TRBV2; cdr3_nt: TGTGCCAGCAGTGAACTGGAGGGTATGAACACTGAAGCTTTCTTT; cdr3_aa: CASSELEGMNTEAFF
j_call: TRBJ1-6; clone_size: few; d_call: .; v_call: TRBV7-4; cdr3_nt: TGTGCCAGCAGCCACCATGGCCGTGACGGGTCACCCCTCCACTTT; cdr3_aa: CASSHHGRDGSPLHF
j_call: TRBJ1-2; clone_size: few; d_call: .; v_call: TRBV12-3/TRBV12-4; cdr3_nt: TGTGCCAGCAGTTTATTGGGAGGAACGGATAGAATCAACTATGGCTACACCTTC; cdr3_aa: CASSLLGGTDRINYGYTF
j_call: TRBJ2-7; clone_size: .; d_call: .; v_call: TRBV11-2; cdr3_nt: TGTGCCAGCAGCTCGGGACCGTCGAACTACGAGCAGTACTTC; cdr3_aa: CASSSGPSNYEQYF
j_call: TRBJ1-1; clone_size: few; d_call: .; v_call: TRBV5-4; cdr3_nt: TGTGCCAGCAGCTGGCGACAGGCCGGTTCGGTTTTCTTT; cdr3_aa: CASSWRQAGSVFF
j_call: TRBJ2-3; clone_size: .; d_call: .; v_call: TRBV10-3; cdr3_nt: TGTGCCATCAGCGGACTGGCAGGAGCTAGCACAGATACGCAGTATTTT; cdr3_aa: CAISGLAGASTDTQYF
j_call: TRBJ1-6; clone_size: .; d_call: .; v_call: TRBV5-6; cdr3_nt: TGTGCCAGCAGCTTTGTCGGGGGAGAGGGTAATTCACCCCTCCACTTT; cdr3_aa: CASSFVGGEGNSPLHF
j_call: TRBJ2-7; clone_size: few; d_call: TRBD2; v_call: TRBV12-3/TRBV12-4; cdr3_nt: TGTGCCAGCGGTCCCGGGGGGAACTCCTACGAGCAGTACTTC; cdr3_aa: CASGPGGNSYEQYF
j_call: TRBJ1-1; clone_size: many; d_call: .; v_call: TRBV12-3/TRBV12-4; cdr3_nt: TGTGCCAGCAGCCCCGGACAACTGAACACTGAAGCTTTCTTT; cdr3_aa: CASSPGQLNTEAFF
j_call: TRBJ2-2; clone_size: .; d_call: .; v_call: TRBV5-5; cdr3_nt: TGTGCCAGCAGCTTGAATCGAGCACTCGGGGAGCTGTTTTTT; cdr3_aa: CASSLNRALGELFF
j_call: TRBJ1-5; clone_size: .; d_call: .; v_call: TRBV4-1; cdr3_nt: TGCGCCAGGAGTCAAGTTAGCGGCTACAATCAGCCCCAGCATTTT; cdr3_aa: CARSQVSGYNQPQHF
j_call: TRBJ2-7; clone_size: .; d_call: .; v_call: TRBV7-2; cdr3_nt: TGTGACAGCATCTCTTTACGAGTCTGGTACTTC; cdr3_aa: CDSISLRVWYF
j_call: TRBJ2-2; clone_size: once; d_call: .; v_call: TRBV5-4; cdr3_nt: TGTGCCAGCAGCTTTAGTGCGTCACCGGCGGCCGGGGAGCTGTTTTTT; cdr3_aa: CASSFSASPAAGELFF
j_call: TRBJ2-5; clone_size: few; d_call: TRBD1; v_call: TRBV24-1; cdr3_nt: TGTGCCACCAGTGACCGGGACAGGGGGATAGAGACCCAGTACTTC; cdr3_aa: CATSDRDRGIETQYF
j_call: TRBJ2-1; clone_size: .; d_call: TRBD2; v_call: TRBV2; cdr3_nt: TGTGCCAGCAGTCAGACCTATAGCGGGGGGGCAAATGAGCAGTTCTTC; cdr3_aa: CASSQTYSGGANEQFF
j_call: TRBJ1-4; clone_size: .; d_call: .; v_call: TRBV28; cdr3_nt: TGTGCCAGCAGTACGAATCGGGGAGACGGTGAAAAACTGTTTTTT; cdr3_aa: CASSTNRGDGEKLFF
j_call: TRBJ1-4; clone_size: .; d_call: .; v_call: TRBV28; cdr3_nt: TGTGCCAGCAGTAGTGCGCCTAATGAAAAACTGTTTTTT; cdr3_aa: CASSSAPNEKLFF
j_call: TRBJ1-5; clone_size: few; d_call: .; v_call: TRBV6-8; cdr3_nt: TGTGCCAGCAGTTACTCGTCAAGTAGCAATCAGCCCCAGCATTTT; cdr3_aa: CASSYSSSSNQPQHF
j_call: TRBJ2-4; clone_size: .; d_call: .; v_call: TRBV11-2; cdr3_nt: TGTGCCAGCAGCTTAGACGGAGGTACAGCGAACAAAAACATTCAGTACTTC; cdr3_aa: CASSLDGGTANKNIQYF
j_call: TRBJ1-3; clone_size: .; d_call: .; v_call: TRBV6-2/TRBV6-3; cdr3_nt: TGTGCCAGCAGCGACCCCCCTGGAAACACCATATATTTT; cdr3_aa: CASSDPPGNTIYF
j_call: TRBJ2-2; clone_size: many; d_call: .; v_call: TRBV6-2/TRBV6-3; cdr3_nt: TGTGCCAGCCTGGGGCAGAACACCGGGGAGCTGTTTTTT; cdr3_aa: CASLGQNTGELFF
j_call: TRBJ1-3; clone_size: .; d_call: .; v_call: TRBV6-1; cdr3_nt: TGTGCCAGCAGTTCGGCAGCCGGAGGCACCATATATTTT; cdr3_aa: CASSSAAGGTIYF
j_call: TRBJ2-7; clone_size: .; d_call: TRBD2; v_call: TRBV6-6; cdr3_nt: TGTGCCAGCAGCCTCGGCCCGGGGACTAGCGCCCCCTACGAGCAGTACTTC; cdr3_aa: CASSLGPGTSAPYEQYF
j_call: TRBJ2-5; clone_size: .; d_call: TRBD2; v_call: TRBV11-3; cdr3_nt: TGTGCCAGCAGCCGTTCCAGCGGGGTAGAGACCCAGTACTTC; cdr3_aa: CASSRSSGVETQYF
j_call: TRBJ1-2; clone_size: few; d_call: .; v_call: TRBV7-3; cdr3_nt: TGTGCCAGCAGCGATAGGACCGGTATTGCTCGGGGCTACACCTTC; cdr3_aa: CASSDRTGIARGYTF
j_call: TRBJ2-7; clone_size: few; d_call: .; v_call: TRBV7-6; cdr3_nt: TGTGCCAGCAGCTTAGCCAGGGCAGGGGATGGCTACGAGCAGTACTTC; cdr3_aa: CASSLARAGDGYEQYF
j_call: TRBJ2-6; clone_size: few; d_call: .; v_call: TRBV20-1; cdr3_nt: TGCAGTGCTAGCGGGGGTCACTCTGGGGCCAACGTCCTGACTTTC; cdr3_aa: CSASGGHSGANVLTF
j_call: TRBJ2-5; clone_size: few; d_call: TRBD2; v_call: TRBV7-2; cdr3_nt: TGTGCCAGCAGCTTCGGGAGTCTAGCGGGGGCAGCCGGAGAGACCCAGTACTTC; cdr3_aa: CASSFGSLAGAAGETQYF
j_call: TRBJ2-1; clone_size: .; d_call: TRBD1; v_call: TRBV6-2/TRBV6-3; cdr3_nt: TGTGCCAGCAGATTTCGGACAGGGGGCAATGAGCAGTTCTTC; cdr3_aa: CASRFRTGGNEQFF
j_call: TRBJ2-7; clone_size: .; d_call: .; v_call: TRBV11-3; cdr3_nt: TGTGCCAGCAGCCGTGGCGGGGCTGGCCACGAGCAGTACTTC; cdr3_aa: CASSRGGAGHEQYF
j_call: TRBJ2-2; clone_size: few; d_call: TRBD2; v_call: TRBV25-1; cdr3_nt: TGTGCCAGCAGTGCCGCCGGGCTAGCGGGCACCGGGGAGCTGTTTTTT; cdr3_aa: CASSAAGLAGTGELFF
j_call: TRBJ1-1; clone_size: many; d_call: .; v_call: TRBV28; cdr3_nt: TGTGCCAGCAGTTTCGCAGGGAGGGGCACTGAAGCTTTCTTT; cdr3_aa: CASSFAGRGTEAFF
j_call: TRBJ1-6; clone_size: many; d_call: .; v_call: TRBV7-2; cdr3_nt: TGTGCCAGCAGCTTGACAGGCGCTACAAGCCCAAATTCACCCCTCCACTTT; cdr3_aa: CASSLTGATSPNSPLHF
j_call: TRBJ1-5; clone_size: .; d_call: .; v_call: TRBV4-1; cdr3_nt: TGCGCCAGCAGCCAGGCGCCGCGGAGCAATCAGCCCCAGCATTTT; cdr3_aa: CASSQAPRSNQPQHF
j_call: TRBJ1-2; clone_size: .; d_call: TRBD1; v_call: TRBV11-2; cdr3_nt: TGTGCCAGCAGCCCCCAGGGGTTCGTCGGACAGGGTCAAGGCTACACCTTC; cdr3_aa: CASSPQGFVGQGQGYTF
j_call: TRBJ2-3; clone_size: few; d_call: TRBD2; v_call: TRBV7-2; cdr3_nt: TGTGCCAGCAGCTTAGTCCCCGCGACTAGCGGGGGGCCAATAGCCGCATCAGATACGCAGTATTTT; cdr3_aa: CASSLVPATSGGPIAASDTQYF
j_call: TRBJ1-3; clone_size: few; d_call: .; v_call: TRBV4-1; cdr3_nt: TGCGCCAGCAGCCAAGATCCGGGGGTCTCTGGAAACACCATATATTTT; cdr3_aa: CASSQDPGVSGNTIYF
j_call: TRBJ2-1; clone_size: few; d_call: .; v_call: TRBV2; cdr3_nt: TGTGCCAGCAGTGTCCCCAACACGGGGTGGCAGTTCTTC; cdr3_aa: CASSVPNTGWQFF
j_call: TRBJ1-3; clone_size: few; d_call: .; v_call: TRBV5-5; cdr3_nt: TGTGCCAGCAGCTTGAACCTGGGAAACACCATATATTTT; cdr3_aa: CASSLNLGNTIYF
j_call: TRBJ1-2; clone_size: .; d_call: TRBD1; v_call: TRBV20-1; cdr3_nt: TGCAGTGCTAGAGAAGGGACAGACTATGGCTACACCTTC; cdr3_aa: CSAREGTDYGYTF
j_call: TRBJ2-7; clone_size: few; d_call: .; v_call: TRBV7-6; cdr3_nt: TGTGCCAGCAGCTCCGGAAACCTCGGGCAGGGCAGGGAGCAGTACTTC; cdr3_aa: CASSSGNLGQGREQYF
j_call: TRBJ1-6; clone_size: few; d_call: .; v_call: TRBV19; cdr3_nt: TGTGCCAGTAGTGAGGGGGGGTGGAATAATTCACCCCTCCACTTT; cdr3_aa: CASSEGGWNNSPLHF
j_call: TRBJ1-6; clone_size: few; d_call: .; v_call: TRBV5-6; cdr3_nt: TGTGCCAGCAGCATGCCCGTTGACAGCGTCGGCTCACCCCTCCACTTT; cdr3_aa: CASSMPVDSVGSPLHF
j_call: TRBJ2-1; clone_size: .; d_call: .; v_call: TRBV5-4; cdr3_nt: TGTGCCAGCAGCTTGGGATGGGGGGTGAACAATGAGCAGTTCTTC; cdr3_aa: CASSLGWGVNNEQFF
j_call: TRBJ2-1; clone_size: few; d_call: .; v_call: TRBV6-1; cdr3_nt: TGTGCCAGCAGTGAAAGAACGGGCAGAATCTCCTACAATGAGCAGTTCTTC; cdr3_aa: CASSERTGRISYNEQFF
j_call: TRBJ1-1; clone_size: .; d_call: .; v_call: TRBV2; cdr3_nt: TGTGCCAGCAGTAATAAGAGCACGGGCACTGAAGCTTTCTTT; cdr3_aa: CASSNKSTGTEAFF
j_call: TRBJ1-5; clone_size: few; d_call: TRBD1; v_call: TRBV27; cdr3_nt: TGTGCCAGCAGGAGGGGGCAGCAGCCCCAGCATTTT; cdr3_aa: CASRRGQQPQHF